This TCR beta chain was observed in a study of PD-1 blockade in classical Hodgkin lymphoma. Study results and limitations: Reports indicated that newly diagnosed patients had lower baseline TCR diversity than healthy donors did.

V lost 6 bases, J lost 7 bases, and 11 bases stayed unmatched. Germline values: CDR1 MGHDK, CDR2 SYGVNS. The CDR3 has 15 residues. About this clone: Its target is not known.

Autologous stem cell transplantation was followed by relapse in every patient, and brentuximab vedotin exposure varied. Best responses included complete response and partial response; otherwise, the best response was progressive disease. Method: immunoSEQ multiplex PCR; TCRdb's copy keeps in-frame clones and lacks some. The profile shows approximately 59,000 clones, approximately 90% of them singletons. This receptor was taken from a human donor with classical Hodgkin lymphoma. Sample: peripheral blood mononuclear cells (PBMCs), taken before the second cycle of nivolumab. The V gene is TRBV25-1, the J gene TRBJ1-4, with 7 bases aligning to TRBD1. CDR3 sequence (DNA): TGTGCCAGCAGCCTCCTCGACAGGGAAGTTGAAAAACTGTTTTTT. It translates to CASSLLDREVEKLFF.